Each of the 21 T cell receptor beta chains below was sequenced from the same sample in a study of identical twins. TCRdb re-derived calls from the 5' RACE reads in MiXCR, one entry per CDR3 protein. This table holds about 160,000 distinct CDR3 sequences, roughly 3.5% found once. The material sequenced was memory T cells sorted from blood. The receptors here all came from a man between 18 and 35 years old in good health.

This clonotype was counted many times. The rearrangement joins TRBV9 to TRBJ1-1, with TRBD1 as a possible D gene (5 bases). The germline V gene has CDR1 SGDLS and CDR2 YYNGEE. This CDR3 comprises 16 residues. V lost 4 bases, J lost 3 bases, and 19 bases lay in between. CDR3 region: CASSFRIWDGDTEAFF. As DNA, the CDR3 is TGTGCCAGCAGCTTCCGCATCTGGGACGGGGACACTGAAGCTTTCTTT.

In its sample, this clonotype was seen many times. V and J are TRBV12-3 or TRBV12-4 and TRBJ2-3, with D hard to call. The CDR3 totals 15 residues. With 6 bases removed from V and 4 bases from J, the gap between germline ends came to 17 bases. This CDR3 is CASRTGLQAPDTQYF. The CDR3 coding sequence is TGTGCCAGCAGGACCGGGCTGCAAGCGCCAGATACGCAGTATTTT.

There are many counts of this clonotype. CDR3 amino acids: CASSQGFSLIGTQETQYF. The CDR3 region has the DNA TGTGCCAGCAGCCAAGGGTTTTCCCTAATAGGGACCCAAGAGACCCAGTACTTC. The chain couples TRBV4-2 to TRBJ2-5; either TRBD1 or TRBD2 may supply D (5 bases each). Trimming left V 1 base short and J 1 base short, with 19 bases between. Germline CDR1 reads LGHNA; CDR2 reads YNFKEQ. The CDR3 runs 18 residues.

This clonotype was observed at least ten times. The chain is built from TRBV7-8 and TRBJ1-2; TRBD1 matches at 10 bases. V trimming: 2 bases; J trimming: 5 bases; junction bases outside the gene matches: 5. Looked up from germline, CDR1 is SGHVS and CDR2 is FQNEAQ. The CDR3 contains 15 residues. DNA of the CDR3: TGTGCCAGCAGCTTATCAACGGGACAGGGGTATGGCTACACCTTC. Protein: CASSLSTGQGYGYTF.

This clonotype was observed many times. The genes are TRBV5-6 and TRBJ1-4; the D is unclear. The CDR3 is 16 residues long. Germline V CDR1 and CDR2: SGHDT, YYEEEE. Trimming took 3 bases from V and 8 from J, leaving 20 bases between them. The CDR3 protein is CASSSWQVVSVEKLFF. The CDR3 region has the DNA TGTGCCAGCAGCTCGTGGCAGGTCGTGTCCGTCGAAAAACTGTTTTTT.

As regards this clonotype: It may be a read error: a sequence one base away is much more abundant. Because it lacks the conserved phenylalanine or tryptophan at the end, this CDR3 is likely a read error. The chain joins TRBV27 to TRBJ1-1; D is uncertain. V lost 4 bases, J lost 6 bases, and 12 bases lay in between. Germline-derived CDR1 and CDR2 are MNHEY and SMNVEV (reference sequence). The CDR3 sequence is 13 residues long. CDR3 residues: CASSYQGKAEAFY. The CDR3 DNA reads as TGTGCCAGCAGTTATCAAGGCAAGGCTGAAGCTTTCTAT.

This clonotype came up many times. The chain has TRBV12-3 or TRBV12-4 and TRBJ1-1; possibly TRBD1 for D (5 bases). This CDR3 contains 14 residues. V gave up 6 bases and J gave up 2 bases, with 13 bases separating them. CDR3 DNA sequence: TGTGCCAGCAGGGGGGGGGGAACTAACACTGAAGCTTTCTTT. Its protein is CASRGGGTNTEAFF.

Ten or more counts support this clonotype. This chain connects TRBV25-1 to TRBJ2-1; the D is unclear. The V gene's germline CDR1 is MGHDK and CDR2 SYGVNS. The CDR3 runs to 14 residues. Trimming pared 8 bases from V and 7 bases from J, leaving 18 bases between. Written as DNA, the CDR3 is TGTGCCAGCGGACCTCCTGTAGACTGGAATGAGCAGTTCTTC. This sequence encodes CASGPPVDWNEQFF.

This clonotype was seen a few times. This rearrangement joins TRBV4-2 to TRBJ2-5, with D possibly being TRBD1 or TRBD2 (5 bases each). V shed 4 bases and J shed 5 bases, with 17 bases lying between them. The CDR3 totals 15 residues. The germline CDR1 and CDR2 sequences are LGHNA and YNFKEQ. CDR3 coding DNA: TGTGCCAGCAGCCCGGGACGGTCCAGTGGGGAGACCCAGTACTTC. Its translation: CASSPGRSSGETQYF.

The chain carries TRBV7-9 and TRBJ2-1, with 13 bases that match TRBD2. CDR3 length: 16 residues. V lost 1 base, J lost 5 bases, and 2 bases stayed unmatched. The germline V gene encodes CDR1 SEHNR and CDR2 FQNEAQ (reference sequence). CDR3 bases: TGTGCCAGCAGCTTAGTTACTAGCGGGAGGGACAATGAGCAGTTCTTC. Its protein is CASSLVTSGRDNEQFF.

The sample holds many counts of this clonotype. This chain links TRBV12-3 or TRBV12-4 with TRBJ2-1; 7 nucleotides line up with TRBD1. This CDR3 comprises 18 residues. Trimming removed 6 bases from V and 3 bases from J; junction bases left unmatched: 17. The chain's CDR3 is CASSLDPGRQGLYNEQFF. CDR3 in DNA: TGTGCCAGCAGCCTTGACCCTGGGAGACAGGGCCTCTACAATGAGCAGTTCTTC.

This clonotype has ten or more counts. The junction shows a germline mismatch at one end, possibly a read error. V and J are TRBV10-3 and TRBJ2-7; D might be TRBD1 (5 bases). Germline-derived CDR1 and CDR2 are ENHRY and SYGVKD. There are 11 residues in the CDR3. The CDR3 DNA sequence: TGTGCCTTCAGTCAGGGCTACGAGCAGTACTTC. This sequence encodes CAFSQGYEQYF.

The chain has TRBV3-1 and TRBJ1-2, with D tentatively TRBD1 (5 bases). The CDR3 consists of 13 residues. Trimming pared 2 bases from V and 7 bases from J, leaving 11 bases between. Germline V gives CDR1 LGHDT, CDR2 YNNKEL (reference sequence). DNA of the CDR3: TGTGCCAGCAGCCAACCCCGGGGGGTTGGCTACACCTTC. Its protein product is CASSQPRGVGYTF.

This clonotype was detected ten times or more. CDR3 in amino acids: CSARAPGQGFGYTF. The DNA of the CDR3 is TGCAGTGCTAGAGCTCCGGGACAGGGTTTTGGCTACACCTTC. The V and J genes are TRBV20-1 and TRBJ1-2; TRBD1 agrees at 9 bases. Germline values: CDR1 DFQATT, CDR2 SNEGSKA (reference sequence). J lost 7 bases, V lost 1 base, and 7 bases had no gene match. The CDR3 length is 14 residues.

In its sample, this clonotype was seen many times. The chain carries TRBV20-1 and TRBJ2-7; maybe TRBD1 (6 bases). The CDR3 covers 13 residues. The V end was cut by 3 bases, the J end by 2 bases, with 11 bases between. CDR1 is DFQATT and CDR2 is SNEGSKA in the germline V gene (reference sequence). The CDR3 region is CSASSGAAYEQYF. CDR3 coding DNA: TGCAGTGCTAGTTCAGGGGCCGCCTACGAGCAGTACTTC.

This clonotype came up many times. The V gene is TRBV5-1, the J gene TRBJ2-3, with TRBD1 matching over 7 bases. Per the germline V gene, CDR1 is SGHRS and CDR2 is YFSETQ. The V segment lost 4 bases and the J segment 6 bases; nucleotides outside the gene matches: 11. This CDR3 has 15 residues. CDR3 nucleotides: TGCGCCAGCAGCCCAGAAGACAGGGATGGGGATACGCAGTATTTT. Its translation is CASSPEDRDGDTQYF.

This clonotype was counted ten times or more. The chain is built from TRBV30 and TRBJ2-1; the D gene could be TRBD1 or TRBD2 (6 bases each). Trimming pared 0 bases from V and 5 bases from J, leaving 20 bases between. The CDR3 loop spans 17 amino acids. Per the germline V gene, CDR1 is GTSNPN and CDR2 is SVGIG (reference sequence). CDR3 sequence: CAWSVGGFSPGDNEQFF. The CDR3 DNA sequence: TGTGCCTGGAGTGTCGGGGGATTCTCCCCAGGGGACAATGAGCAGTTCTTC.

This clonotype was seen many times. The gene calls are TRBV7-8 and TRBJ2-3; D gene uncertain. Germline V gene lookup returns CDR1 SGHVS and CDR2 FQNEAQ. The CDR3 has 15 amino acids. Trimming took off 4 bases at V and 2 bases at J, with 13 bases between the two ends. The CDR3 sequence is CASSSLGGNTDTQYF. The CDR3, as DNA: TGTGCCAGCAGCTCCCTAGGTGGGAACACAGATACGCAGTATTTT.

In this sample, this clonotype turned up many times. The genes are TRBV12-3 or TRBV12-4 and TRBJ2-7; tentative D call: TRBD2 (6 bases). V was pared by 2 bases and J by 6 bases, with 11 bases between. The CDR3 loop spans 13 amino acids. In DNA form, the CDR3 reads TGTGCCAGCAGTTTATTACTAGCTGGCGAGCAGTACTTC. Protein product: CASSLLLAGEQYF.

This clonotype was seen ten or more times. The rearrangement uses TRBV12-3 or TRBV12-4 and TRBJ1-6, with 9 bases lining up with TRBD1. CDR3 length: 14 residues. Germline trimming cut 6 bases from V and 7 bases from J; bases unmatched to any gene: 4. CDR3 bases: TGTGCCAGCAGGTCCGGGACAGGGAATTCACCCCTCCACTTT. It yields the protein CASRSGTGNSPLHF.

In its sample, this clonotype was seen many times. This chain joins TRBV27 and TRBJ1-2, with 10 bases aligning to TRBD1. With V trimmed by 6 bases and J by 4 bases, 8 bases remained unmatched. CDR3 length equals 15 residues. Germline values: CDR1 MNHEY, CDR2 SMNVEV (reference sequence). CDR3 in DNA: TGTGCCAGCAGGACAGGGGGCGCGGGCCTCTATGGCTACACCTTC. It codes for CASRTGGAGLYGYTF.